This record looks at one T cell receptor (beta chain) sequence and its context. The germline gives CDR1 SNHLY, CDR2 FYNNEI. This CDR3 comprises 14 residues. V was cut by 0 bases and J by 5 bases, with 9 bases left in between. This entry is derived from a study of blood T cell repertoires in COVID-19. The table came from immunoSEQ multiplex PCR; TCRdb's copy has only in-frame clones and leaves some out. This table holds over 200,000 clones, about 87% found once. V usage is TRBV2 and J usage is TRBJ2-3, with D tentatively TRBD2 (6 bases). This clonotype was sampled from a man aged 25-40 years with COVID-19, enrolled during active disease. Sequenced input: peripheral blood. CDR3 bases: TGTGCCAGCAGTGAAGCCGGGGGTGGAGATACGCAGTATTTT. Amino acid sequence: CASSEAGGGDTQYF. Full variable domain (rest looked up from reference TRBV2 and TRBJ2-3): EPEVTQTPSHQVTQMGQEVILRCVPISNHLYFYWYRQILGQKVEFLVSFYNNEISEKSEIFDDQFSVERPDGSNFTLKIRSTKLEDSAMYFCASSEAGGGDTQYFGPGTRLTVL.